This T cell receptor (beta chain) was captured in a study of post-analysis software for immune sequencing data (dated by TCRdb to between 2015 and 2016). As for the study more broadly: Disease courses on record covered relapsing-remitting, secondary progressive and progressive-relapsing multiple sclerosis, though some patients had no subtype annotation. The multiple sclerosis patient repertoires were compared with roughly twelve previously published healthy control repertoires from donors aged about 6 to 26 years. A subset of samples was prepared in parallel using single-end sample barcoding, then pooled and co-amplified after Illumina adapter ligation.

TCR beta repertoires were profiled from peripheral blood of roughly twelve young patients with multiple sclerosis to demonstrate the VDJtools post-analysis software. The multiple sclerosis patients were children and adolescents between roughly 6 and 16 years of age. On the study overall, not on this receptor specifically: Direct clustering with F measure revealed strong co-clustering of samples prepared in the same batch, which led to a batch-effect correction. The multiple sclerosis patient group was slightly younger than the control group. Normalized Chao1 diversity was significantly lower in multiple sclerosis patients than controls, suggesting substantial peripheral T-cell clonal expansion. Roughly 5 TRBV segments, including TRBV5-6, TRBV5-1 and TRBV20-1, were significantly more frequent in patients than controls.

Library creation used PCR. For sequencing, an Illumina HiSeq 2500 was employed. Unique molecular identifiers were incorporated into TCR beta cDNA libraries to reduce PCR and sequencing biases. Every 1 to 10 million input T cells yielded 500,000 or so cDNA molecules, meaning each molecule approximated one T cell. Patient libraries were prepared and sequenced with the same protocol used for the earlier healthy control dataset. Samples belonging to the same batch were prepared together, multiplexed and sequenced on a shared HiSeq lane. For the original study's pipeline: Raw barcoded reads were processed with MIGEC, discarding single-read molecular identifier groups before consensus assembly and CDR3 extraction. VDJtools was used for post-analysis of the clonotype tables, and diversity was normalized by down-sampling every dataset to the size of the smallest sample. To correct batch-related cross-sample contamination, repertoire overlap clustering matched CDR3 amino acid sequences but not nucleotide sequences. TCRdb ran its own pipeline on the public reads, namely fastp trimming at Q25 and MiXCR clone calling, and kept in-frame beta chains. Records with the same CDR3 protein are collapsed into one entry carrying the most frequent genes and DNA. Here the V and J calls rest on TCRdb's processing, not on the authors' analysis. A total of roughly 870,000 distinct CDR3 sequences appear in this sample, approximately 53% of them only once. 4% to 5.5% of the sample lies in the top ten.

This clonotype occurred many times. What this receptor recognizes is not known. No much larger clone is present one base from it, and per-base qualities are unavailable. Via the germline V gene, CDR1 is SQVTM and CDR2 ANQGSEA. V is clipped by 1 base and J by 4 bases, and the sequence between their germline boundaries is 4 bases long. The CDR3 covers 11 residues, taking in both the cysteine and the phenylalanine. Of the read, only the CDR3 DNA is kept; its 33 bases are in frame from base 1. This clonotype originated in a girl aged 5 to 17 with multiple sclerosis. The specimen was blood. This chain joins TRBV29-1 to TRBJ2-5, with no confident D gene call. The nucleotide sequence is TGCAGCGTTGAAGTTGGAGAGACCCAGTACTTC. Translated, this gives CSVEVGETQYF.